A selection of T cell receptor beta chains follows, all from one sample in a study of cytomegalovirus exposure and HLA in healthy donors. The method was immunoSEQ multiplex PCR; TCRdb's version includes in-frame clones alone and lacks a portion of them. This sample yields 60,000 to 70,000 clones, of which around nine tenths are seen a single time; around 1.7% belongs to the top ten. Source material: PBMCs. These receptors were collected from a woman aged 18-29 years in good health and CMV-seronegative. The CDR3 runs from the conserved cysteine through the conserved F or W. Fields, in order: V gene, D gene, J gene, clone size, CDR3 protein, CDR3 DNA. The D gene is left open where the match is weak. Clone size appears in some rows only: once, few, many, or a class for an expanded clone.

V: TRBV2
D: TRBD2
J: TRBJ2-2
size: NA
CDR3: CASSSTSGIGELFF
DNA: TGTGCCAGCAGCTCTACTAGCGGTATCGGGGAGCTGTTTTTT

V: TRBV6-1
D: TRBD2
J: TRBJ2-3
size: NA
CDR3: CASSGTRADTQYF
DNA: TGTGCCAGCAGTGGGACTAGGGCAGATACGCAGTATTTT

V: TRBV28
D: TRBD1
J: TRBJ1-4
size: NA
CDR3: CASSRPGQINEKLFF
DNA: TGTGCCAGCAGCAGACCGGGACAGATTAATGAAAAACTGTTTTTT

V: TRBV7-3
D: NA
J: TRBJ2-2
size: NA
CDR3: CASGAGGELFF
DNA: TGTGCCAGTGGGGCTGGCGGGGAGCTGTTTTTT

V: TRBV6-5
D: TRBD1
J: TRBJ1-2
size: NA
CDR3: CASSYDETGSHYGYTF
DNA: TGTGCCAGCAGTTACGACGAGACAGGGAGCCACTATGGCTACACCTTC

V: TRBV7-9
D: TRBD1
J: TRBJ1-2
size: NA
CDR3: CASSQNPGQGIYGYTF
DNA: TGTGCCAGCAGCCAAAATCCGGGACAGGGAATCTATGGCTACACCTTC

V: TRBV6-5
D: NA
J: TRBJ2-3
size: NA
CDR3: CASREGPSADTQYF
DNA: TGTGCCAGCAGGGAGGGACCGAGTGCAGATACGCAGTATTTT

V: TRBV5-1
D: TRBD2
J: TRBJ2-1
size: NA
CDR3: CASSLDTSGPFF
DNA: TGCGCCAGCAGCTTGGATACTAGCGGGCCCTTCTTC

V: TRBV28
D: NA
J: TRBJ2-2
size: once
CDR3: CASSFYTGELFF
DNA: TGTGCCAGCAGTTTCTACACCGGGGAGCTGTTTTTT

V: TRBV7-3
D: NA
J: TRBJ1-1
size: NA
CDR3: CASSLVGRGKDTEAFF
DNA: TGTGCCAGCAGCTTAGTCGGTAGGGGGAAGGACACTGAAGCTTTCTTT

V: TRBV18
D: NA
J: TRBJ2-2
size: NA
CDR3: CASSSLGDTGELFF
DNA: TGTGCCAGCTCCTCCCTCGGGGACACCGGGGAGCTGTTTTTT

V: TRBV19
D: TRBD2
J: TRBJ2-1
size: NA
CDR3: CASRPSGTSVYNEQFF
DNA: TGTGCCAGTAGACCTTCCGGGACTAGCGTATACAATGAGCAGTTCTTC

V: TRBV29-1
D: TRBD1
J: TRBJ2-7
size: NA
CDR3: CSVTGGYEQYF
DNA: TGCAGCGTCACAGGGGGCTACGAGCAGTACTTC

V: TRBV30
D: TRBD2
J: TRBJ2-2
size: NA
CDR3: CAWSGGLAGPGELFF
DNA: TGTGCCTGGAGTGGAGGACTAGCGGGGCCCGGGGAGCTGTTTTTT

V: TRBV28
D: TRBD1
J: TRBJ2-6
size: NA
CDR3: CASSLPGQGSGANVLTF
DNA: TGTGCCAGCAGTTTGCCGGGACAGGGCTCTGGGGCCAACGTCCTGACTTTC

V: TRBV19
D: TRBD1
J: TRBJ2-7
size: NA
CDR3: CASSITGGYEQYF
DNA: TGTGCCAGTAGTATTACAGGGGGATACGAGCAGTACTTC

V: TRBV29-1
D: NA
J: TRBJ1-2
size: NA
CDR3: CSVGRDNGYTF
DNA: TGCAGCGTTGGCCGGGATAATGGCTACACCTTC

V: TRBV27
D: TRBD1
J: TRBJ2-7
size: NA
CDR3: CASSVGQETYEQYF
DNA: TGTGCCAGCAGTGTGGGACAGGAGACCTACGAGCAGTACTTC

V: TRBV27
D: TRBD1
J: TRBJ1-1
size: NA
CDR3: CASSLNRGTEAFF
DNA: TGTGCCAGCAGTTTAAACAGGGGGACTGAAGCTTTCTTT

V: TRBV27
D: TRBD2
J: TRBJ2-1
size: NA
CDR3: CASSMTSGRAPYNEQFF
DNA: TGTGCCAGCAGTATGACTAGCGGGAGGGCTCCCTACAATGAGCAGTTCTTC

V: TRBV5-1
D: NA
J: TRBJ2-4
size: NA
CDR3: CASSLGQQRDIQYF
DNA: TGCGCCAGCAGCTTAGGACAGCAAAGGGACATTCAGTACTTC

V: TRBV29-1
D: TRBD2
J: TRBJ2-3
size: NA
CDR3: CSEGGQDIDTQYF
DNA: TGCTCTGAGGGAGGGCAGGATATAGATACGCAGTATTTT

V: TRBV5-5
D: TRBD1
J: TRBJ2-3
size: NA
CDR3: CASSPGDRDGDTQYF
DNA: TGTGCCAGCAGCCCCGGGGACAGGGACGGAGATACGCAGTATTTT

V: TRBV19
D: NA
J: TRBJ2-5
size: NA
CDR3: CASSIDRWQETQYF
DNA: TGTGCCAGTAGTATAGACAGGTGGCAAGAGACCCAGTACTTC

V: TRBV5-1
D: TRBD2
J: TRBJ2-1
size: NA
CDR3: CASSPAAGGSYNEQFF
DNA: TGCGCCAGCAGCCCGGCAGCGGGAGGCTCCTACAATGAGCAGTTCTTC

V: TRBV5-4
D: TRBD2
J: TRBJ2-5
size: NA
CDR3: CASSGRRGEGETQYF
DNA: TGTGCCAGCAGCGGTAGACGGGGGGAAGGAGAGACCCAGTACTTC

V: TRBV27
D: NA
J: TRBJ1-4
size: NA
CDR3: CASSFWGGTNEKLFF
DNA: TGTGCCAGCAGTTTCTGGGGGGGGACTAATGAAAAACTGTTTTTT

V: TRBV5-6
D: TRBD2
J: TRBJ2-5
size: NA
CDR3: CASKDSGSGIETQYF
DNA: TGTGCCAGCAAAGATAGCGGGAGTGGGATTGAGACCCAGTACTTC